This T cell receptor (beta chain) is drawn from a study of vaccination and CD4 T cells after COVID-19. With the Oncomine TCR Beta short-read assay, DNA from cultured CD4+ T cells was sequenced. TCRdb re-called the PCR reads with MiXCR, one entry per CDR3 protein. The top ten clones hold roughly 14% of a sample with some 19,000 distinct CDR3 sequences, 38% of them seen once. Germline values: CDR1 MNHNS, CDR2 SASEGT. Losses at the gene ends were 6 bases for V and 9 bases for J; bases not matched to a gene: 17. The CDR3 is made up of 17 amino acids. Treatment described: approximately 10-day PBMC culture with coronavirus spike peptide pools or control peptides (ViraFEST assay). The table lists this clonotype with a few counts. Its antigen is undetermined.

The receptor comes from a human donor with COVID-19. The V call is TRBV6-1, the J call TRBJ1-6; TRBD1 matches 7 bases. The material sequenced was cultured CD4+ T cells from blood. CDR3: CASSPHRTGSVGSPLHF. Here the CDR3 DNA reads TGTGCCAGCAGCCCCCACCGGACAGGATCCGTGGGTTCACCCCTCCACTTT.